This T cell receptor beta chain was identified in a study of a mutant IDH1 vaccine in newly diagnosed glioma. Regarding this clone: Its antigen is not identified.

Noted time point: week 5, during vaccination. Vaccination used 300 ug of mutant IDH1 20-mer peptide per dose, with topical imiquimod. This CDR3 region has 15 residues. Deletions cut 4 bases from V and 0 bases from J, with 10 bases between. CDR1 and CDR2 from the germline V gene are LNHDA and SQIVND (reference sequence). Produced via immunoSEQ multiplex PCR; TCRdb's table is partial and in-frame only. In the table there are fewer than 35,000 clones, about 56% of which are singletons. This TCR was sampled from a woman younger than 35 with glioma. This rearrangement joins TRBV19 to TRBJ1-5; a possible D gene is TRBD1 (6 bases). Sequenced material: PBMCs, taken from a glioma patient whose treatment included an IDH1 peptide vaccine. Written as DNA, the CDR3 is TGTGCCAGTAGTACAAGGGGGGATAGCAATCAGCCCCAGCATTTT. This gives the protein CASSTRGDSNQPQHF.